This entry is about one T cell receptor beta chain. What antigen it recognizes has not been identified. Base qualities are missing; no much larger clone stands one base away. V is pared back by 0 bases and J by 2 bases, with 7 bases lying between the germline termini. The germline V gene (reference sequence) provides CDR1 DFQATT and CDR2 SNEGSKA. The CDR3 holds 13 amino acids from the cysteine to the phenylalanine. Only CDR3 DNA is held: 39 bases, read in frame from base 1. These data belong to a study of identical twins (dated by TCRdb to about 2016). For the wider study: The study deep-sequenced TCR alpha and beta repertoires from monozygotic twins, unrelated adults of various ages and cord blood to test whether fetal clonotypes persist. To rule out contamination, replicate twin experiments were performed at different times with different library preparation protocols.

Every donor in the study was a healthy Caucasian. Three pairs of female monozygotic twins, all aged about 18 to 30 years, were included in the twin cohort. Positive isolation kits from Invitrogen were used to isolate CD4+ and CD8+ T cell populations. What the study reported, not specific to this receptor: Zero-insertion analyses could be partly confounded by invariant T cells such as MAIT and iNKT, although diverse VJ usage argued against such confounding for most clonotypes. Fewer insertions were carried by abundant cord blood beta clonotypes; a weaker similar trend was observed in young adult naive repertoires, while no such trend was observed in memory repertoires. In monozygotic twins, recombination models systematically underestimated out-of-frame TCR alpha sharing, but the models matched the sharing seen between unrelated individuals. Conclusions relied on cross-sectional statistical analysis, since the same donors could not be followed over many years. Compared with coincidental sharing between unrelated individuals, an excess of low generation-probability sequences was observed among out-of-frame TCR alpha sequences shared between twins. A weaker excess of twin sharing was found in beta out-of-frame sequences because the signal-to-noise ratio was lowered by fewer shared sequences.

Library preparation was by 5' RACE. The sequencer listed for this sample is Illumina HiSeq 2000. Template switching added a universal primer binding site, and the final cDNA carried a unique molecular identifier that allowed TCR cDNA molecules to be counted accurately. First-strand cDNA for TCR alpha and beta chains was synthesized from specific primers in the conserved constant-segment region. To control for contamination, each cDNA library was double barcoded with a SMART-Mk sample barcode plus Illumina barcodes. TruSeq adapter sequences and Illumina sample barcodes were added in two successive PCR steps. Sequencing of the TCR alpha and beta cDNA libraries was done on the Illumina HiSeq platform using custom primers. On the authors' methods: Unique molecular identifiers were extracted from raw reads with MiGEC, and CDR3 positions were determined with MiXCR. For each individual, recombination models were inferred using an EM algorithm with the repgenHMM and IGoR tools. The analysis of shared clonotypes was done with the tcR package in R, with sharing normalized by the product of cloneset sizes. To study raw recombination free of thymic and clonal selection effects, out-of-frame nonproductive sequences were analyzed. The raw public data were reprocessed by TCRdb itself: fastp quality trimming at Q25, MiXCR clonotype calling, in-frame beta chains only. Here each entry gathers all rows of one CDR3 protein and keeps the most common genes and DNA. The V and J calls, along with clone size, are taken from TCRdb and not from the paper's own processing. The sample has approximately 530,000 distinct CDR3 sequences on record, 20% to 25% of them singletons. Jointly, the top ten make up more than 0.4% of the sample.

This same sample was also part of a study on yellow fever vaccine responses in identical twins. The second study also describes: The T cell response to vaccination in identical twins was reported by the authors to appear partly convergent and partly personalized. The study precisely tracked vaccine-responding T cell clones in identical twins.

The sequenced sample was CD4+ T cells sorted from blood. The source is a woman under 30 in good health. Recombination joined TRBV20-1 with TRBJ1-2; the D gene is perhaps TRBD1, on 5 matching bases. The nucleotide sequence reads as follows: TGCAGTGCTAGAGAGGGGCAGAACTATGGCTACACCTTC. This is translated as CSAREGQNYGYTF.